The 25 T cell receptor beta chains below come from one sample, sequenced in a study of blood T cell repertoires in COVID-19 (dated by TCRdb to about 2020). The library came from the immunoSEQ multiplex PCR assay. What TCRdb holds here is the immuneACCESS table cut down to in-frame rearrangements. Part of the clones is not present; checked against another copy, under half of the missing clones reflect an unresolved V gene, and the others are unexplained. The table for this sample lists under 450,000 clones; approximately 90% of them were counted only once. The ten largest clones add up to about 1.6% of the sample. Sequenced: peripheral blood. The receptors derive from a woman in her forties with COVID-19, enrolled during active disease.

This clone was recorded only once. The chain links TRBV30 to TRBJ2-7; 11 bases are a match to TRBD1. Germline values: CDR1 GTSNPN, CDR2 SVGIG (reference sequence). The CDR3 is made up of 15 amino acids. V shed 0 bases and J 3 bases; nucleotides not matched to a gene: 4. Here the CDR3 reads CAWSVGGTGGYEQYF. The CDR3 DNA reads TGTGCCTGGAGTGTAGGGGGGACAGGGGGCTACGAGCAGTACTTC.

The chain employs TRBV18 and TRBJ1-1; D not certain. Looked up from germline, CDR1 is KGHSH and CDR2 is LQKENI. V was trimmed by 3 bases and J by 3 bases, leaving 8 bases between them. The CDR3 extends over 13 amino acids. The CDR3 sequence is CASSPNGDTEAFF. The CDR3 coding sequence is TGTGCCAGCTCACCTAACGGGGACACTGAAGCTTTCTTT.

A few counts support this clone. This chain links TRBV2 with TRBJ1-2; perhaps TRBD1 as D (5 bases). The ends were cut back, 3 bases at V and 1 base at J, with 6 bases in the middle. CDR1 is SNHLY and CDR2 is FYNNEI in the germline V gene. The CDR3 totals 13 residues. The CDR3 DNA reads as TGTGCCAGCAGTGAGGACAATAACTATGGCTACACCTTC. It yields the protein CASSEDNNYGYTF.

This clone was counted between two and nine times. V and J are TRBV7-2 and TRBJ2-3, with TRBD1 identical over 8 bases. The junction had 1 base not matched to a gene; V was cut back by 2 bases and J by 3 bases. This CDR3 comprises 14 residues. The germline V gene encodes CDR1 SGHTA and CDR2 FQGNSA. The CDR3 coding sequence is TGTGCCAGCAGCTTAAGACAGGGGACAGATACGCAGTATTTT. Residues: CASSLRQGTDTQYF. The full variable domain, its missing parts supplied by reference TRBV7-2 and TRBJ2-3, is GAGVSQSPSNKVTEKGKDVELRCDPISGHTALYWYRQSLGQGLEFLIYFQGNSAPDKSGLPSDRFSAERTGGSVSTLTIQRTQQEDSAVYLCASSLRQGTDTQYFGPGTRLTVL.

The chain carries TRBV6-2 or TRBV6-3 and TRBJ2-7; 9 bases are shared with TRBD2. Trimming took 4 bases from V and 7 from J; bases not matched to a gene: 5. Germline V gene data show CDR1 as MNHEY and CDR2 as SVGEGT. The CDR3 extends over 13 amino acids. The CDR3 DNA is TGTGCCAGCAGTTTGGCTAGCGGGAATGAGCAGTACTTC. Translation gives CASSLASGNEQYF.

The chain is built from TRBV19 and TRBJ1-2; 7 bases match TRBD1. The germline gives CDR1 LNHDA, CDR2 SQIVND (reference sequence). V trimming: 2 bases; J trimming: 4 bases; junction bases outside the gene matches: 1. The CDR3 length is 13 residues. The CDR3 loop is CASSITGAYGYTF. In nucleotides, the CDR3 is TGTGCCAGTAGTATAACAGGGGCCTATGGCTACACCTTC. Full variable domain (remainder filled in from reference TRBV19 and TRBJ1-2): DGGITQSPKYLFRKEGQNVTLSCEQNLNHDAMYWYRQDPGQGLRLIYYSQIVNDFQKGDIAEGYSVSREKKESFPLTVTSAQKNPTAFYLCASSITGAYGYTFGSGTRLTVV.

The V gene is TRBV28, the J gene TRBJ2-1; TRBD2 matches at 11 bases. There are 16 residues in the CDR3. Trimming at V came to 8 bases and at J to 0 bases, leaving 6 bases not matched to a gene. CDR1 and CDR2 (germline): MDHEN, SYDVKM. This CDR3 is CASVTSGSVSYNEQFF. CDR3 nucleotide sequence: TGTGCCAGCGTTACTAGCGGGAGTGTCTCCTACAATGAGCAGTTCTTC.

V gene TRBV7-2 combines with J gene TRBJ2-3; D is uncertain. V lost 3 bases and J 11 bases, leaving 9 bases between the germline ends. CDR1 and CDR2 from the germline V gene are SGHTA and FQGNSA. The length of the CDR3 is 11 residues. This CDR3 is CASSFLAEQYF. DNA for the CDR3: TGTGCCAGCAGCTTTCTCGCGGAGCAGTATTTT.

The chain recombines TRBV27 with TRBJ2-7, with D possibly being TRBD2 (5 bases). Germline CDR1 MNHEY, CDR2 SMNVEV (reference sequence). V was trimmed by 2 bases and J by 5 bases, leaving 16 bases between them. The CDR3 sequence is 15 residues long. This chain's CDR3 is CASSLEGVILNEQYF. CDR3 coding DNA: TGTGCCAGCAGTTTAGAGGGAGTGATCCTAAACGAGCAGTACTTC.

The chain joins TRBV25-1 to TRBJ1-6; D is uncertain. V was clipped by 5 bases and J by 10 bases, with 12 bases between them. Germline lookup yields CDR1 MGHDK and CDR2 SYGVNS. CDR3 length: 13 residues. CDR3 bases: TGTGCCAGCAGTCCCAGGTCTGGATCACCCCTCCACTTT. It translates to CASSPRSGSPLHF.

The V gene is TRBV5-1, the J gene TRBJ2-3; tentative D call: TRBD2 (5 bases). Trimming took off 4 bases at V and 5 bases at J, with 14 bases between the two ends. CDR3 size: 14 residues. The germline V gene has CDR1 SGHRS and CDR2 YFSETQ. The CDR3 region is CASSQIPGKDTQYF. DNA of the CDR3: TGCGCCAGCAGCCAGATACCGGGGAAAGATACGCAGTATTTT.

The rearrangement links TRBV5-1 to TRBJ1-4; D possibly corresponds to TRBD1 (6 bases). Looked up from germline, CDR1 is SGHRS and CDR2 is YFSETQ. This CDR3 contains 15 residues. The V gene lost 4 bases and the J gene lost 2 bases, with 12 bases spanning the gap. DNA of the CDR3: TGCGCCAGCAGCGTTAACAGGGTTACTAATGAAAAACTGTTTTTT. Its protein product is CASSVNRVTNEKLFF.

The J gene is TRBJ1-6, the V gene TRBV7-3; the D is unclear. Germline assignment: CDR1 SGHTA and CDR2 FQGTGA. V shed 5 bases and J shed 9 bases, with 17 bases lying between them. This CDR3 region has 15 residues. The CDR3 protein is CASSRTASEGSPLHF. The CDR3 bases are TGTGCCAGCAGCCGAACTGCTTCGGAGGGTTCACCCCTCCACTTT.

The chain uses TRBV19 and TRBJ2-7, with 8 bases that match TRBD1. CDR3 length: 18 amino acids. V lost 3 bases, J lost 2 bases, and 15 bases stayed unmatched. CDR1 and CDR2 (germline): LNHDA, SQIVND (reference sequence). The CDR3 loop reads CASSIGAGGATGTYEQYF. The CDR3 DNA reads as TGTGCCAGTAGTATTGGGGCAGGGGGCGCGACGGGAACCTACGAGCAGTACTTC.

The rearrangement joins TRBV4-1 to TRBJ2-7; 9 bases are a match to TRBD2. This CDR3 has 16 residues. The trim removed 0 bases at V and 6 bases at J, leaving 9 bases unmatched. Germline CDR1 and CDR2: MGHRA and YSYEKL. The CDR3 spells CASSQDLSSGKVEQYF. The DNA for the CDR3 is TGCGCCAGCAGCCAAGATCTGTCTAGCGGGAAGGTCGAGCAGTACTTC.

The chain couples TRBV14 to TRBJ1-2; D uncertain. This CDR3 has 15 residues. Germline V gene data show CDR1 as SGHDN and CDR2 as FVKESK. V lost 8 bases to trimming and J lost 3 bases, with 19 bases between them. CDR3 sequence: CASPLLRQVDYGYTF. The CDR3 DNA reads TGTGCCAGCCCTCTCCTTCGCCAGGTGGACTATGGCTACACCTTC.

This chain's CDR3 is CASSTAGGYGYTF. The CDR3 DNA reads as TGTGCCAGCAGTACCGCCGGGGGATATGGCTACACCTTC. V and J are TRBV28 and TRBJ1-2, with a weak D call TRBD1 (5 bases). Germline values: CDR1 MDHEN, CDR2 SYDVKM. This CDR3 has 13 amino acids. V lost 5 bases to trimming and J lost 5 bases, with 12 bases between them.

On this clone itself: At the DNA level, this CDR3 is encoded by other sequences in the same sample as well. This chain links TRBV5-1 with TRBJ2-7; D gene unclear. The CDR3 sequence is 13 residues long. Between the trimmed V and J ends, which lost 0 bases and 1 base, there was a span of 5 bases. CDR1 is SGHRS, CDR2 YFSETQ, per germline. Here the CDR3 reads CASSLVSSYEQYF. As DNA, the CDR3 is TGCGCCAGCAGCTTGGTTTCATCCTACGAGCAGTACTTC.

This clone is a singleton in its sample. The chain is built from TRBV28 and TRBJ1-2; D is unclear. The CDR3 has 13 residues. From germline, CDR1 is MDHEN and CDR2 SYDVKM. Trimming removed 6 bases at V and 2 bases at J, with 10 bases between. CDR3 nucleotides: TGTGCCAGCAGGAATCGGGTGAACTATGGCTACACCTTC. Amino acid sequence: CASRNRVNYGYTF.

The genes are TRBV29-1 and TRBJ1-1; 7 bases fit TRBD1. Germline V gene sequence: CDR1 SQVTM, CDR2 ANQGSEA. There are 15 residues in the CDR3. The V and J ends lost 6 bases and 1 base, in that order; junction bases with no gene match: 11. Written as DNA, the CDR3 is TGCAGCGTCGATAAACCACAGGGGAGGAACACTGAAGCTTTCTTT. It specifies CSVDKPQGRNTEAFF.

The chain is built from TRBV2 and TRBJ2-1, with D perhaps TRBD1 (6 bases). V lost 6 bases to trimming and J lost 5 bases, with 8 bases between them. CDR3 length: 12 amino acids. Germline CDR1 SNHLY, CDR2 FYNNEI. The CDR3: CASSRTDNEQFF. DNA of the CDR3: TGTGCCAGCAGCCGGACAGACAATGAGCAGTTCTTC.

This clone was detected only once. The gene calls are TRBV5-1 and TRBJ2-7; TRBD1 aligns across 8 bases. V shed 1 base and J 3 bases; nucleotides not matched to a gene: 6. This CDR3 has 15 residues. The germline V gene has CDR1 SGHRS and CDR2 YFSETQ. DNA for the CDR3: TGCGCCAGCAGCTTGTATTCAGGGGGCATCTACGAGCAGTACTTC. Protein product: CASSLYSGGIYEQYF. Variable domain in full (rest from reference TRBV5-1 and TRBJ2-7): KAGVTQTPRYLIKTRGQQVTLSCSPISGHRSVSWYQQTPGQGLQFLFEYFSETQRNKGNFPGRFSGRQFSNSRSEMNVSTLELGDSALYLCASSLYSGGIYEQYFGPGTRLTVT.

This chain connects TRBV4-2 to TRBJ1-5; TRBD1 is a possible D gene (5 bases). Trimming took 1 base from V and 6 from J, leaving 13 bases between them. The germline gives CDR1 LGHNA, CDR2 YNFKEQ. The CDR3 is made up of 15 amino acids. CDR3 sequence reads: CASSQVGRGGQPQHF. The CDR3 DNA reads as TGTGCCAGCAGCCAAGTGGGGAGGGGAGGTCAGCCCCAGCATTTT.

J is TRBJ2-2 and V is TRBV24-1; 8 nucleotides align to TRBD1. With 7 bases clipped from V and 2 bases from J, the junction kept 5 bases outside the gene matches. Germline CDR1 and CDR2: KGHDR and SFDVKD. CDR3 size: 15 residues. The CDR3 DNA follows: TGTGCCACCAGAGGGGGACAGGACAACACCGGGGAGCTGTTTTTT. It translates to CATRGGQDNTGELFF.

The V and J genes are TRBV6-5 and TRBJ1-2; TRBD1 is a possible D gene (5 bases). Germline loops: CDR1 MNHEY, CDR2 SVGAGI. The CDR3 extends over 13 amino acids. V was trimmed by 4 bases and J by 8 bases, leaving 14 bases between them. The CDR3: CASSLSGSTGYTF. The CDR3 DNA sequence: TGTGCCAGCAGTTTATCAGGGTCGACCGGCTACACCTTC.